Detailed here is one T cell receptor (beta chain). Its antigen is currently unknown. Trimming removed 0 bases from V and 7 bases from J, with 16 bases in between. Looked up from germline, CDR1 is LNHNV and CDR2 is YYDKDF (reference sequence). This CDR3 spans 15 amino acids. This entry comes from a study of T cell repertoires in aging, cancer and after chemotherapy. General study results and limits: Healthy donors lost TCR diversity with age mainly through richness, cancer patients through richness and evenness. Untreated cancer patients had significantly lower blood TCR diversity than age-matched healthy donors.

TCR beta rearrangements were amplified from peripheral blood genomic DNA. Rearranged V-D-J TRB sequences were amplified with a mixed TRB-A/B primer pool. TCRdb passed the multiplex PCR reads through MiXCR, listing each CDR3 protein once. The profile covers 2,000 to 3,000 distinct CDR3 sequences, with roughly half appearing a single time and less than 6.5% taken by the ten largest. V gene TRBV15 combines with J gene TRBJ2-7, with TRBD2 as a possible D gene (6 bases). The sequencing sample was made of blood. The origin of this receptor is a human donor with a blood cancer. The CDR3 nucleotides are TGTGCCACCAGCAGAGAACAAGGCCCGGCGGGGGAGCAGTACTTC. Translation gives CATSREQGPAGEQYF.